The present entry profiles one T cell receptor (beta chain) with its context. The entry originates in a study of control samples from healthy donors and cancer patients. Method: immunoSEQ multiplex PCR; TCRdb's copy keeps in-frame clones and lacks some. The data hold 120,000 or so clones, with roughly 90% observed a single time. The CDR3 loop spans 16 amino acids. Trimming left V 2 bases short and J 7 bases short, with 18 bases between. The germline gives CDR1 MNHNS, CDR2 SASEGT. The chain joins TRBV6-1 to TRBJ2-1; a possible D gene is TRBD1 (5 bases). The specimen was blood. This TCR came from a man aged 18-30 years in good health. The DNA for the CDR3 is TGTGCCAGCAGTGAAATAGCCCCGAAGGGGAATAATGAGCAGTTCTTC. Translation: CASSEIAPKGNNEQFF.